The entry below gives a single TCR beta chain sequence along with its context. Its recognized antigen is unknown. No quality values exist for individual bases; no much larger clone is one base distant. This sample is drawn from a study of blood T cell repertoires in COVID-19 (dated by TCRdb to 2020 to 2022). Regarding the study in general: Samples covering the acute and convalescent phases of COVID-19 were provided by collaborators in the United States, Italy and Spain. The prospective study material was composed of cDNA or gDNA derived from T cells, B-cell-depleted T cells, or PBMCs. The dataset comprised deeply sampled blood TCRbeta repertoires from subjects exposed to, actively infected with, or recovered from COVID-19. A freely available public database, intended as a resource for researchers studying the immune response to SARS-CoV-2, is where the repertoires were released. Samples were obtained from the ongoing ImmuneRACE study (first 160 participants) and from some 1,200 subjects provided by 6 global collaborators. The sample metadata nearly always contained a de-identified subject ID, COVID-19 status, age in years and sex. HLA class I and class II types, where available, came from metadata supplied by the sample provider rather than from assay-based typing. The investigation overall reported the following: The amount of clinical and demographic metadata varied by source and participant and was provided uncurated.

TCRbeta CDR3 regions were amplified from genomic DNA by means of the immunoSEQ Assay, a bias-controlled multiplex PCR. The paper's processing steps were these. The number of nucleated cells in each sample was estimated by amplification of reference gene primers within the assay. Sequence reads were collapsed and filtered to measure the absolute abundance of every unique TCRbeta CDR3 rearrangement. Productive Simpson clonality was computed per sample as the square root of Simpson's diversity index over productive rearrangements. Sourced from immuneACCESS, this table was stored by TCRdb with only in-frame sequences that have V and J called. A share of the clones is absent; for the studies checked, an unresolved V gene accounts for under half, and the remainder has no known explanation. That table is the source of V, J and clone size, and D and trimming were worked out from the DNA. Counted in this sample were approximately 210,000 clones; about 84% of them appeared once. 3.5% to 5.5% of the sample goes to the ten largest clones.

Participants in the prospective study were enrolled through a virtual design, were aged about 18 to 90 years, and lived in 20 to 30 United States geographic areas. In the prospective study, participants were assigned to cohorts based on the clinical history participants reported in a screening survey and a study questionnaire. In the prospective study, mobile phlebotomists collected whole blood, serum and a nasopharyngeal or oropharyngeal swab from each participant. Over an approximately 2-month period, participants in the prospective study had the option of providing additional blood draws and questionnaires. Before DNA extraction, prospective study blood samples were shipped either frozen or at room temperature. Taken from cysteine to phenylalanine, the CDR3 has 16 residues. Left in the record is the CDR3 DNA by itself, 48 bases read in frame from the first base. For this chain, trimming is 6 bases at the V end and 4 bases at the J end, and the number of junction bases without a gene match is 6. Sequences SNHLY (CDR1) and FYNNEI (CDR2) are obtained from the germline V gene.

The clonotype originates from a man aged 25 to 40 with acute COVID-19. The sequencing sample was made of PBMCs or T cells enriched from blood (not recorded which). This receptor chain uses TRBV2 and TRBJ2-2; the junction holds 12 bases that match TRBD2. DNA sequence: TGTGCCAGCAGCGACCTAGCGGGGGGGCTCACCGGGGAGCTGTTTTTT. Its protein product is CASSDLAGGLTGELFF.